These 30 T cell receptor beta chains share one sample of origin, sequenced in a study of CXCR3-negative and CXCR3-positive naive CD8 T cells. UMI-labeled 5' RACE yielded the TRB cDNA libraries. For each CDR3 protein, TCRdb gives one entry from its re-call of the 5' RACE reads, without DNA. The sample data list roughly 40,000 distinct CDR3 sequences. Input material: memory CD8+ T cells from blood. These receptors originate from a human donor in good health. Some clones in this sample may be carry-over from other donors' samples.

Frequency places this clonotype as medium-sized. The rearrangement joins TRBV7-2 to TRBJ2-5; TCRdb's assignment of TRBD1 cannot be checked, as there is no DNA. The CDR3 extends over 16 amino acids. From germline, CDR1 is SGHTA and CDR2 FQGNSA. The CDR3 spells CASSPRPRMNQETQYF.

The chain carries TRBV29-1 and TRBJ2-7; TCRdb picks TRBD1, but there is no DNA to check that call. CDR3 size: 12 residues. The V gene's germline CDR1 is SQVTM and CDR2 ANQGSEA. CDR3 sequence reads: CSVRDRAYEQYF.

The chain combines TRBV7-6 with TRBJ1-1; TCRdb picks TRBD1, but there is no DNA to check that call. Germline V gene sequence: CDR1 SGHVS, CDR2 FNYEAQ. The length of the CDR3 is 19 residues. CDR3 sequence: CASSHGTGEVRSMNTEAFF.

This rearrangement joins TRBV7-9 to TRBJ1-1; checking the TCRdb D call of TRBD1 is not possible without DNA. CDR3 length: 14 amino acids. In germline, CDR1 is SEHNR, CDR2 FQNEAQ (reference sequence). CDR3 loop: CASSSLGGWNEAFF. Full variable domain (outside the CDR3, taken from reference TRBV7-9 and TRBJ1-1): DTGVSQNPRHKITKRGQNVTFRCDPISEHNRLYWYRQTLGQGPEFLTYFQNEAQLEKSRLLSDRFSAERPKGSFSTLEIQRTEQGDSAMYLCASSSLGGWNEAFFGQGTRLTVV.

This chain connects TRBV5-6 to TRBJ2-2. Germline V gene lookup returns CDR1 SGHDT and CDR2 YYEEEE. The CDR3 spans 12 residues. CDR3 protein: CASSPGGGELFF.

The chain uses TRBV6-4 and TRBJ2-3; TCRdb calls TRBD1, which cannot be checked without DNA. Germline V gives CDR1 MRHNA, CDR2 SNTAGT. CDR3 length: 15 amino acids. CDR3 sequence reads: CASGARDRDLDTQYF.

V is TRBV28 and J is TRBJ2-5. CDR3 length: 12 amino acids. Germline V gene data show CDR1 as MDHEN and CDR2 as SYDVKM. This CDR3 is CASSFSQILQYF.

This chain links TRBV7-9 with TRBJ2-1; lacking DNA, the TRBD2 call made by TCRdb goes unchecked. This CDR3 has 14 amino acids. CDR1 and CDR2 from the germline V gene are SEHNR and FQNEAQ (reference sequence). CDR3 region: CASSPASSYNEQFF.

The chain employs TRBV29-1 and TRBJ2-3; checking the TCRdb D call of TRBD1 is not possible without DNA. This CDR3 has 13 residues. Germline V CDR1 and CDR2: SQVTM, ANQGSEA. Here the CDR3 reads CSVDGGAGDTQYF.

J is TRBJ2-7 and V is TRBV6-1; TCRdb gives TRBD2 as the D gene, but with no DNA this cannot be confirmed. The CDR3 runs 16 residues. CDR1 is MNHNS, CDR2 SASEGT, per germline. The CDR3 spells CASSVSGGFRSYEQYF.

The J gene is TRBJ2-2, the V gene TRBV24-1; TCRdb reports TRBD1, a call that lacks DNA to check it against. Germline-derived CDR1 and CDR2 are KGHDR and SFDVKD. The CDR3 runs to 16 residues. Here the CDR3 reads CATSDSDRGVTGELFF.

The CDR3 protein is CASSPIYNNEQFF. J is TRBJ2-1 and V is TRBV7-9. Germline V gives CDR1 SEHNR, CDR2 FQNEAQ (reference sequence). The CDR3 sequence is 13 residues long. Full variable domain (rest looked up from reference TRBV7-9 and TRBJ2-1): DTGVSQNPRHKITKRGQNVTFRCDPISEHNRLYWYRQTLGQGPEFLTYFQNEAQLEKSRLLSDRFSAERPKGSFSTLEIQRTEQGDSAMYLCASSPIYNNEQFFGPGTRLTVL.

This chain joins TRBV28 and TRBJ1-1; TCRdb's assignment of TRBD1 cannot be checked, as there is no DNA. Germline V lookup: CDR1 MDHEN, CDR2 SYDVKM. The CDR3 covers 15 residues. The chain's CDR3 is CASSRDRGPHTEAFF. The whole variable domain, filled in from reference TRBV28 and TRBJ1-1, reads DVKVTQSSRYLVKRTGEKVFLECVQDMDHENMFWYRQDPGLGLRLIYFSYDVKMKEKGDIPEGYSVSREKKERFSLILESASTNQTSMYLCASSRDRGPHTEAFFGQGTRLTVV.

The V call is TRBV9, the J call TRBJ1-1; TCRdb outputs TRBD1, but without DNA this stays unchecked. CDR1 and CDR2 (germline): SGDLS, YYNGEE. This CDR3 comprises 16 residues. CDR3 residues: CASSVDVRGVNTEAFF.

The chain combines TRBV6-2 or TRBV6-3 with TRBJ2-5; TCRdb selects TRBD1, and the lack of DNA leaves this call unchecked. CDR1 is MNHEY, CDR2 SVGEGT, per germline. This CDR3 is 16 amino acids long. This CDR3 reads CASSYSGTGYQETQYF.

V gene TRBV3-1 combines with J gene TRBJ2-7. In germline, CDR1 is LGHDT, CDR2 YNNKEL (reference sequence). The CDR3 consists of 12 residues. CDR3 residues: CASSQVNYEQYF.

The rearrangement uses TRBV25-1 and TRBJ1-1; TCRdb picks TRBD1, but there is no DNA to check that call. The CDR3 length is 14 residues. Per the germline V gene, CDR1 is MGHDK and CDR2 is SYGVNS. The CDR3 loop is CASLGDLLGPEAFF.

The rearrangement uses TRBV9 and TRBJ1-6. CDR1 and CDR2 (germline): SGDLS, YYNGEE. The CDR3 is made up of 19 amino acids. The CDR3 region is CASSVARNYSSSYNSPLHF.

The gene calls are TRBV28 and TRBJ2-3. CDR3 length: 11 amino acids. Germline CDR1 reads MDHEN; CDR2 reads SYDVKM. This CDR3 reads CASSVGDTQYF.

V usage is TRBV5-5 and J usage is TRBJ1-5; TCRdb picks TRBD1, but there is no DNA to check that call. The CDR3 is made up of 13 amino acids. CDR1 SGHKS and CDR2 YYEKEE come from the germline V gene (reference sequence). CDR3 loop: CASSLVAGQGVHF.

V and J are TRBV29-1 and TRBJ1-2. Per germline, CDR1 SQVTM and CDR2 ANQGSEA. The CDR3 runs 15 residues. CDR3 sequence reads: CSVERVGEGDYGYTF.

This chain uses TRBV20-1 with TRBJ2-5; TCRdb's assignment of TRBD2 cannot be checked, as there is no DNA. CDR3 length: 16 amino acids. Germline-derived CDR1 and CDR2 are DFQATT and SNEGSKA (reference sequence). The CDR3 spells CSASFLGLAIQETQYF.

The V and J genes are TRBV5-1 and TRBJ2-1; TCRdb's assignment of TRBD1 cannot be checked, as there is no DNA. This CDR3 comprises 16 residues. In germline, CDR1 is SGHRS, CDR2 YFSETQ. CDR3 in amino acids: CASSVGPGQGINEQFF. The full variable domain, completed using reference TRBV5-1 and TRBJ2-1, is KAGVTQTPRYLIKTRGQQVTLSCSPISGHRSVSWYQQTPGQGLQFLFEYFSETQRNKGNFPGRFSGRQFSNSRSEMNVSTLELGDSALYLCASSVGPGQGINEQFFGPGTRLTVL.

This rearrangement joins TRBV25-1 to TRBJ1-1. There are 13 residues in the CDR3. Germline V gene sequence: CDR1 MGHDK, CDR2 SYGVNS. The CDR3 loop is CASKVGMNTEAFF.

This chain links TRBV7-9 with TRBJ2-1. CDR1 and CDR2 from the germline V gene are SEHNR and FQNEAQ (reference sequence). This CDR3 contains 12 residues. CDR3 residues: CASSLADNEQFF.

The V gene is TRBV21-1, the J gene TRBJ2-7; TCRdb returns TRBD1, unconfirmable since there is no DNA. TRBV21-1 is a pseudogene locus. The CDR3 is made up of 14 amino acids. The CDR3 sequence: CASTTPGGFYEQYF.

The chain combines TRBV7-6 with TRBJ2-7; with no DNA, the TCRdb D assignment of TRBD1 cannot be verified. Germline CDR1 reads SGHVS; CDR2 reads FNYEAQ. This CDR3 is 15 amino acids long. The CDR3: CASSLDGGLSYEQYF.

The chain carries TRBV25-1 and TRBJ2-1; TCRdb's D gene call, TRBD2, goes unchecked for lack of DNA. The CDR3 covers 16 residues. In germline, CDR1 is MGHDK, CDR2 SYGVNS. The CDR3 here is CASIAGLAGFYNEQFF.

The chain uses TRBV28 and TRBJ2-7; TCRdb gives TRBD1 as the D gene, but with no DNA this cannot be confirmed. The CDR3 totals 13 residues. Germline V gene lookup returns CDR1 MDHEN and CDR2 SYDVKM. CDR3 loop: CAGGAQGAIEQYF.

The rearrangement joins TRBV5-1 to TRBJ2-7; TCRdb returns TRBD1, unconfirmable since there is no DNA. The CDR3 sequence is 16 residues long. Germline-derived CDR1 and CDR2 are SGHRS and YFSETQ. CDR3 residues: CASSFKTGQAIYEQYF.